The 25 T cell receptor beta chains below come from one sample, sequenced in a study of T cell clonality in common variable immunodeficiency. Whole-study findings and limits: In common variable immunodeficiency, TCR beta chains reportedly carried fewer deletions and N-nucleotide insertions.

Repertoires were generated with immunoSEQ multiplex PCR, while TCRdb's copy carries only in-frame clones and drops some. The sample shows about 5,300 clones, none of them appearing just once. The antigens of these receptors remain unknown. The sample comprised peripheral blood mononuclear cells. The source is a human donor with common variable immunodeficiency.

This clone was counted a few times. Partial CDR3 DNA: TGTGCCAGCGGCGCGCCGGCGGCAGAGACC. Its translation is CASGAPAAET. The whole CDR3 region reads CASGAPAAETQYF. The chain has TRBV7-2 and TRBJ2-5, with D hard to call. The CDR3 goes on 3 residues after the read ends, and that part is filled in from the germline J gene. Trimming shortened V by 8 bases and J by 4 bases, and 14 bases separated the two germline ends. Germline CDR1 and CDR2: SGHTA and FQGNSA. There are 13 residues in the CDR3. Full variable domain (remainder filled in from reference TRBV7-2 and TRBJ2-5): GAGVSQSPSNKVTEKGKDVELRCDPISGHTALYWYRQSLGQGLEFLIYFQGNSAPDKSGLPSDRFSAERTGGSVSTLTIQRTQQEDSAVYLCASGAPAAETQYFGPGTRLLVL.

The table lists this clone with many counts. The read terminates 3 residues before the CDR3 end, so the remaining end is supplied by the germline J gene. The chain combines TRBV28 with TRBJ2-1; D tentatively fits TRBD1 or TRBD2 (5 bases each). Trimming removed 7 bases at V and 8 bases at J, with 18 bases between. The CDR3 totals 14 residues. Looked up from germline, CDR1 is MDHEN and CDR2 is SYDVKM. The CDR3 bases that were read are TGTGCCAGCATATGGCAGGGAGTTAGGGATGAG. The encoded protein is CASIWQGVRDE. The full-length CDR3 reads as CASIWQGVRDEQFF.

Remarks on this clone: The sequenced fragment ends 3 residues before the CDR3 boundary, so the rest is inferred from the germline J gene. The chain combines TRBV18 with TRBJ2-7; 12 bases are shared with TRBD1. V lost 1 base and J lost 2; bases outside the gene matches: 3. Germline-derived CDR1 and CDR2 are KGHSH and LQKENI. This CDR3 is 16 amino acids long. CDR3 DNA (partial): TGTGCCAGCTCACCACGGGGACAGGGGGCCGCCTACGAG. Encoded protein: CASSPRGQGAAYE. The whole CDR3 is CASSPRGQGAAYEQYF.

This clone has at least ten counts. The CDR3 end is not reached by the read, which stops 3 residues before it; the germline J gene fills it in. This chain connects TRBV5-1 to TRBJ2-7, with D perhaps TRBD1 (6 bases). The CDR3 contains 14 residues. Germline V gives CDR1 SGHRS, CDR2 YFSETQ. Trimming shortened V by 3 bases and J by 0 bases, and 10 bases separated the two germline ends. Incomplete CDR3 DNA: TGCGCCAGCAGCTCCACAGGGAGCTCCTACGAG. Its translation: CASSSTGSSYE. The complete CDR3 reads CASSSTGSSYEQYF.

This clone was seen repeatedly, ten times or more. The read is 3 residues too short to cover the CDR3 end, so that end is filled in from the germline J gene. This chain uses TRBV18 with TRBJ2-1; the match to TRBD2 covers 11 bases. CDR1 and CDR2 from the germline V gene are KGHSH and LQKENI. V lost 7 bases and J lost 0; bases outside the gene matches: 2. This CDR3 region has 15 residues. The CDR3 reads CASCSGRVSYNEQFF. The sequenced part of the CDR3 DNA is TGTGCCAGCTGTAGCGGGAGGGTCTCCTACAATGAG.

This clone showed up many times. The read terminates 3 residues before the CDR3 end, so the remaining end is supplied by the germline J gene. The chain combines TRBV20-1 with TRBJ2-7; 10 positions agree with TRBD2. Trimming at V came to 6 bases and at J to 3 bases, leaving 8 bases not matched to a gene. This CDR3 contains 14 residues. CDR1 DFQATT and CDR2 SNEGSKA come from the germline V gene (reference sequence). CDR3 amino acids: CSAKTSGLHYEQYF. CDR3 DNA, as far as it was read: TGCAGTGCCAAGACTAGCGGGCTTCACTACGAG.

By share of the sample, this clone is medium-sized (0.01 to 0.1%). The sequenced fragment ends 3 residues before the CDR3 boundary, so the rest is inferred from the germline J gene. Additional DNA sequences in this sample encode the identical CDR3. The chain joins TRBV29-1 to TRBJ1-1; 8 bases match TRBD1. The CDR3 length is 12 residues. Per germline, CDR1 SQVTM and CDR2 ANQGSEA. With 3 bases clipped from V and 4 bases from J, the junction kept 1 base outside the gene matches. The covered CDR3 bases are TGCAGCGTTGACAGGGGGCCCACTGAA. It specifies CSVDRGPTE. The CDR3 in full is CSVDRGPTEAFF.

This clone was counted ten times or more. The DNA ends 3 residues before the CDR3 does, and the rest of the CDR3 is filled in from the germline J gene. The chain combines TRBV6-2 or TRBV6-3 with TRBJ2-1, with 12 bases fitting TRBD2. Trimming cost V 6 bases and J 2 bases; bases outside gene matches: 8. The length of the CDR3 is 17 residues. CDR1 is MNHEY, CDR2 SVGEGT, per germline. The sequenced part of the CDR3 DNA is TGTGCCAGCAGCTTCGGACTAGCGGGGAATACCTACAATGAG. The encoded protein is CASSFGLAGNTYNE. The entire CDR3 protein reads CASSFGLAGNTYNEQFF.

Details on this clone: The read ends 3 residues before the CDR3 terminus; that terminus is restored from the germline J gene. The rearrangement links TRBV7-2 to TRBJ2-5; 10 bases are a match to TRBD1. The junction had 7 bases not matched to a gene; V was cut back by 5 bases and J by 4 bases. From germline, CDR1 is SGHTA and CDR2 FQGNSA. The CDR3 extends over 15 amino acids. CDR3 bases read: TGTGCCAGCAGCCCCCGGGACAGGGGACGAGAGACC. Protein product: CASSPRDRGRET. The entire CDR3 protein reads CASSPRDRGRETQYF.

This clone was recorded a few times. Read data end 3 residues before the CDR3 end; the end is taken from the germline J gene. The chain links TRBV19 to TRBJ2-2, with D hard to call. Germline V CDR1 and CDR2: LNHDA, SQIVND (reference sequence). Deletions cut 4 bases from V and 6 bases from J, with 6 bases between. This CDR3 region has 12 residues. CDR3 amino acids: CASSTNPGELFF. CDR3 DNA (partial): TGTGCCAGTAGTACTAACCCCGGGGAG. The variable domain in full, with the rest retrieved from reference TRBV19 and TRBJ2-2, is DGGITQSPKYLFRKEGQNVTLSCEQNLNHDAMYWYRQDPGQGLRLIYYSQIVNDFQKGDIAEGYSVSREKKESFPLTVTSAQKNPTAFYLCASSTNPGELFFGEGSRLTVL.

Regarding this clone: The read ends 3 residues before the CDR3 terminus; that terminus is restored from the germline J gene. The chain has TRBV5-3 and TRBJ2-4; 7 bases align to TRBD2. TRBV5-3 is known as an ORF, though its function is uncertain. The CDR3 sequence is 16 residues long. Trimming cost V 6 bases and J 7 bases; bases outside gene matches: 16. CDR3 protein: CARTPGGTGLTNIQYF. The part of the CDR3 DNA that was read is TGTGCCAGAACCCCGGGCGGGACGGGACTAACGAACATT.

The sample holds many counts of this clone. The read comes to an end 3 residues before the CDR3 does, leaving the germline J gene to fill in the end. This sequence joins TRBV7-2 and TRBJ1-2, with D hard to call. The CDR3 has 13 residues. Germline V gives CDR1 SGHTA, CDR2 FQGNSA. V was clipped by 2 bases and J by 6 bases, with 10 bases between them. CDR3 sequence reads: CASSLFGWDGYTF. CDR3 DNA, as far as it was read: TGTGCCAGCAGCTTATTCGGGTGGGATGGC.

This clone was detected a few times. The CDR3 end falls 3 residues outside the read, so it is completed with the germline J gene. The chain joins TRBV7-9 to TRBJ1-2; 7 nucleotides line up with TRBD1. The J segment lost 6 bases and the V segment lost 5 bases, leaving 6 bases of the junction unmatched. Germline values: CDR1 SEHNR, CDR2 FQNEAQ (reference sequence). This CDR3 is built from 13 residues. The sequenced CDR3 bases are TGTGCCAGCAGCCACAGAACAGGGGATGGC. This gives the protein CASSHRTGDG. The whole CDR3 protein reads CASSHRTGDGYTF. The entire variable domain, with the rest obtained from reference TRBV7-9 and TRBJ1-2, is as follows: DTGVSQNPRHKITKRGQNVTFRCDPISEHNRLYWYRQTLGQGPEFLTYFQNEAQLEKSRLLSDRFSAERPKGSFSTLEIQRTEQGDSAMYLCASSHRTGDGYTFGSGTRLTVV.

About this clone: The read falls 3 residues short of the CDR3 end, and the missing part is taken from the germline J gene. The chain carries TRBV6-1 and TRBJ1-4; TRBD1 is a possible D gene (6 bases). V gave up 1 base and J gave up 6 bases, with 15 bases separating them. The CDR3 length is 16 residues. Germline CDR1 reads MNHNS; CDR2 reads SASEGT. CDR3 amino acids: CASSEVVGGADEKLFF. CDR3 DNA, as far as it was read: TGTGCCAGCAGTGAAGTGGTTGGGGGGGCGGATGAAAAA.

As regards this clone: The read halts 3 residues ahead of the CDR3 end, with the missing end drawn from the germline J gene. The chain joins TRBV19 to TRBJ2-7; a possible D gene is TRBD2 (5 bases). With 1 base removed from V and 0 bases from J, the gap between germline ends came to 10 bases. CDR1 is LNHDA, CDR2 SQIVND, per germline (reference sequence). CDR3 size: 15 residues. This CDR3 is CASSIGYGVSYEQYF. The sequenced part of the CDR3 DNA is TGTGCCAGTAGTATAGGGTACGGGGTCTCCTACGAG.

The chain's CDR3 is CASSIFPSAYNEQFF. Incomplete CDR3 DNA: TGTGCCAGTAGCATTTTTCCGTCGGCCTACAATGAG. The chain uses TRBV7-9 and TRBJ2-1, with unresolved D. The CDR3 extends 3 residues past the end of the read, so its final part is completed from the germline J gene. Germline assignment: CDR1 SEHNR and CDR2 FQNEAQ (reference sequence). Trimming shortened V by 9 bases and J by 2 bases, and 17 bases separated the two germline ends. The CDR3 totals 15 residues.

The sample holds a few counts of this clone. CDR3 DNA, as far as it was read: TGTGCCAGCAGGGGGCCGGGGGGA. As protein: CASRGPGG. The CDR3 in full is CASRGPGGAFF. The V gene is TRBV2, the J gene TRBJ1-1; maybe TRBD1 (5 bases). Sequencing ends 3 residues short of the CDR3 end; the germline J gene provides the rest. CDR1 and CDR2 (germline): SNHLY, FYNNEI. CDR3 length: 11 amino acids. The variable domain in full, with the rest retrieved from reference TRBV2 and TRBJ1-1, is EPEVTQTPSHQVTQMGQEVILRCVPISNHLYFYWYRQILGQKVEFLVSFYNNEISEKSEIFDDQFSVERPDGSNFTLKIRSTKLEDSAMYFCASRGPGGAFFGQGTRLTVV.

As concerns this clone: The read comes to an end 3 residues before the CDR3 does, leaving the germline J gene to fill in the end. The gene calls are TRBV7-9 and TRBJ2-5; 8 bases line up with TRBD2. Per germline, CDR1 SEHNR and CDR2 FQNEAQ (reference sequence). V shed 4 bases and J 5 bases; nucleotides not matched to a gene: 6. CDR3 size: 14 residues. CDR3: CASSSGGGSETQYF. The covered CDR3 bases are TGTGCCAGCAGCTCCGGGGGGGGGAGTGAGACC.

This clone has only a few counts. Partial CDR3 DNA: TGTGCCAGCAGAGCCTACAGGGTTCCCTACGAG. Its translation: CASRAYRVPYE. The entire CDR3 reads CASRAYRVPYEQYF. This rearrangement joins TRBV2 to TRBJ2-7; perhaps TRBD1 as D (6 bases). The read finishes 3 residues shy of the CDR3 end, and the germline J gene is used to complete it. CDR1 SNHLY and CDR2 FYNNEI come from the germline V gene. V lost 6 bases and J lost 2, with 14 bases in between. The CDR3 extends over 14 amino acids.

This clone was picked up a small number of times. The CDR3 is CASSPAGTGNPYGYTF. Incomplete CDR3 DNA: TGTGCCAGCTCACCCGCCGGGACAGGGAATCCGTATGGC. This chain links TRBV18 with TRBJ1-2; 9 nucleotides line up with TRBD1. The read ends 3 residues early relative to the CDR3; the germline J gene fills the gap. This CDR3 region has 16 residues. V lost 3 bases to trimming and J lost 5 bases; unmatched junction nucleotides: 10. Per germline, CDR1 KGHSH and CDR2 LQKENI.

As for this clone: Read coverage stops 3 residues before the CDR3 terminus; the germline J gene supplies the remainder. This chain joins TRBV18 and TRBJ2-7, with 7 nucleotides matching TRBD1. Losses at the gene ends were 4 bases for V and 4 bases for J; bases not matched to a gene: 7. Germline V lookup: CDR1 KGHSH, CDR2 LQKENI. The length of the CDR3 is 14 residues. The CDR3 DNA, read in part, is TGTGCCAGCTCACAAGACAGGGACGATTACGAG. It yields the protein CASSQDRDDYE. The complete CDR3 reads CASSQDRDDYEQYF.

There are many counts of this clone. The read finishes 3 residues shy of the CDR3 end, and the germline J gene is used to complete it. This rearrangement joins TRBV20-1 to TRBJ2-5, with TRBD2 identical over 9 bases. J gave up 4 bases and V 6 bases, and 6 bases lay outside the gene matches. This CDR3 has 13 residues. From germline, CDR1 is DFQATT and CDR2 SNEGSKA (reference sequence). The CDR3 sequence is CSAPGTSRETQYF. The covered CDR3 bases are TGCAGTGCGCCCGGGACTAGCAGAGAGACC.

This clone is judged medium-sized. The sequence runs out 3 residues before the end of the CDR3; the remainder is reconstructed from the germline J gene. V gene TRBV20-1 combines with J gene TRBJ2-6; 8 bases map to TRBD1. Germline V gene lookup returns CDR1 DFQATT and CDR2 SNEGSKA (reference sequence). This CDR3 has 19 residues. V lost 0 bases to trimming and J lost 0 bases; unmatched junction nucleotides: 10. The chain's CDR3 is CSAREPLRTGISGANVLTF. The DNA read from the CDR3 is TGCAGTGCTAGAGAGCCCCTCAGGACAGGGATCTCTGGGGCCAACGTC.

CDR3 sequence reads: CASSLQSSYEQYF. CDR3 DNA, as far as it was read: TGTGCCAGCAGCTTACAGTCCTCCTACGAG. The chain has TRBV5-8 and TRBJ2-7; no firm D call. The CDR3 end is not reached by the read, which stops 3 residues before it; the germline J gene fills it in. This CDR3 has 13 residues. Trimming took 2 bases from V and 0 from J, leaving 6 bases between them. From germline, CDR1 is SGHTS and CDR2 YDEGEE.

This clone was recorded many times. The read ends 3 residues shy of where the CDR3 ends; the end is completed using the germline J gene. This chain connects TRBV6-2 or TRBV6-3 to TRBJ1-2, with TRBD1 as a possible D gene (5 bases). The CDR3 has 13 residues. CDR1 MNHEY and CDR2 SVGEGT come from the germline V gene. V lost 6 bases, J lost 4 bases, and 12 bases lay in between. CDR3 sequence reads: CASSLDSIYGYTF. The covered CDR3 bases are TGTGCCAGCAGCCTAGACAGTATCTATGGC.